This paragraph reports one T cell receptor (beta chain). The repertoire was sequenced with immunoSEQ multiplex PCR; TCRdb's copy has only in-frame clones and lacks some. Found here are fewer than 300,000 clones, 85% to 90% of them singletons; the top ten hold 10% to 15%. The data were taken from a study of blood T cell repertoires in COVID-19. The wider study: Specimens from acute and convalescent COVID-19 originated in the United States, Italy and Spain. Nucleic acid was either cDNA or gDNA, and it came from T cells, B-cell-depleted T cells, or PBMCs.

The CDR3 length is 13 residues. Germline assignment: CDR1 LGHDT and CDR2 YNNKEL (reference sequence). The germline V and J ends were trimmed by 4 bases and 8 bases, with 14 bases remaining between them. The TCR comes from a human donor in a cohort sampled during active COVID-19. V gene TRBV3-1 (or the pseudogene TRBV3-2) combines with J gene TRBJ1-2, with a tentative D call TRBD1 (6 bases). Sequences were obtained from peripheral blood. In DNA, the CDR3 is TGTGCCAGCAGCCTACAGGGTTTGGTAGGCTACACCTTC. It specifies CASSLQGLVGYTF.